The TCR beta chain under discussion was sequenced for a study of OX40 agonist ivuxolimab in advanced cancers. On the study more broadly: Dose-escalation patients were diagnosed with hepatocellular carcinoma, melanoma, renal cell cancer or head and neck cancer.

Germline CDR1 SGHNT, CDR2 YYREEE (reference sequence). The V segment lost 0 bases and the J segment 9 bases; nucleotides outside the gene matches: 4. This CDR3 is 15 amino acids long. Profiled with immunoSEQ multiplex PCR; TCRdb holds only in-frame clones, not every one. Of over 100,000 clones detected, about 94% appear once; the ten largest clones hold approximately 0.15%. The sample here was CD4+ or CD8+ T cells sorted from blood, taken in a trial of the OX40 agonist ivuxolimab. The rearrangement links TRBV5-4 to TRBJ2-1, with 12 bases lining up with TRBD2. The receptor was derived from an adult with an advanced solid tumor such as melanoma, head and neck, liver or kidney cancer. CDR3 loop: CASSLASGRDTEQFF. The CDR3 bases are TGTGCCAGCAGCTTGGCTAGCGGGAGGGATACTGAGCAGTTCTTC.